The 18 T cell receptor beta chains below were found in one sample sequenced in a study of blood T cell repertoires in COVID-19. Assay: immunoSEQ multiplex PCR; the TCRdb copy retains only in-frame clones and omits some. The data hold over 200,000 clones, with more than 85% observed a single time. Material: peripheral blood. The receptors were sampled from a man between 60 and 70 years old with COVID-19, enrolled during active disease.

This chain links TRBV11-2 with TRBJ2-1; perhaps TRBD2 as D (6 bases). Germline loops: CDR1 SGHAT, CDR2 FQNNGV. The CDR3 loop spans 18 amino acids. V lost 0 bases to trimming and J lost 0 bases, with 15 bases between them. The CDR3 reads CASSLDFGGAYSYNEQFF. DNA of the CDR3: TGTGCCAGCAGCTTAGATTTCGGCGGGGCCTACTCCTACAATGAGCAGTTCTTC.

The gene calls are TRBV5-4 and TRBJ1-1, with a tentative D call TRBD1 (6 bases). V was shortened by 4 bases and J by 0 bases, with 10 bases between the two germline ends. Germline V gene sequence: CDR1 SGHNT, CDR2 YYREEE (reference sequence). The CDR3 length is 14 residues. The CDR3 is CASSQDSLNTEAFF. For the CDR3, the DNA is TGTGCCAGCAGCCAGGACAGTTTGAACACTGAAGCTTTCTTT.

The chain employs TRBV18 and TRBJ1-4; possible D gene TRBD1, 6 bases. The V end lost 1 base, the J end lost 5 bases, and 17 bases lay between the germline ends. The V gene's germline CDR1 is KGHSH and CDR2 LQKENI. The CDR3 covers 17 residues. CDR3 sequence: CASSPLIRQGNNEKLFF. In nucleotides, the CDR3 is TGTGCCAGCTCACCACTTATTAGGCAGGGGAACAATGAAAAACTGTTTTTT.

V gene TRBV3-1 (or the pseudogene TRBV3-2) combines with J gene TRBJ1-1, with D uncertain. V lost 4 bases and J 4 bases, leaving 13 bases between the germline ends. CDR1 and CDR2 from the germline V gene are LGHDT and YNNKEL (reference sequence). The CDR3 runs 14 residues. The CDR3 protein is CASSPKHSGTEAFF. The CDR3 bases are TGTGCCAGCAGCCCGAAACACAGTGGCACTGAAGCTTTCTTT.

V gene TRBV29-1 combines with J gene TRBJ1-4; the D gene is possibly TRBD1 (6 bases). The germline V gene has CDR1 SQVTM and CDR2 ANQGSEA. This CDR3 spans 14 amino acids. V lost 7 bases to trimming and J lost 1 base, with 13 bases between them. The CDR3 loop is CSGGDTLTNEKLFF. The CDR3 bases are TGCAGCGGGGGGGACACGCTAACTAATGAAAAACTGTTTTTT.

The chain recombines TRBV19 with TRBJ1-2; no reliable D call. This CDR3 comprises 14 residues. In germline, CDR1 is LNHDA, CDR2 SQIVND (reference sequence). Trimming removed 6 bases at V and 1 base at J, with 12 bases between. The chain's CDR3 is CASSNINSNYGYTF. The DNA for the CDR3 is TGTGCCAGTAGCAATATAAACAGTAACTATGGCTACACCTTC. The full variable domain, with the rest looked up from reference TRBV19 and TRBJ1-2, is DGGITQSPKYLFRKEGQNVTLSCEQNLNHDAMYWYRQDPGQGLRLIYYSQIVNDFQKGDIAEGYSVSREKKESFPLTVTSAQKNPTAFYLCASSNINSNYGYTFGSGTRLTVV.

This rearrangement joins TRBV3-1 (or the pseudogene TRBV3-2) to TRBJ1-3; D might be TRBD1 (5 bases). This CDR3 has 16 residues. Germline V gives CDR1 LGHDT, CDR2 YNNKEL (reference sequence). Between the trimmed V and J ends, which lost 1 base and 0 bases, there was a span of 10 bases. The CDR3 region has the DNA TGTGCCAGCAGCCAAGTCTACAGGCCCTCTGGAAACACCATATATTTT. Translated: CASSQVYRPSGNTIYF.

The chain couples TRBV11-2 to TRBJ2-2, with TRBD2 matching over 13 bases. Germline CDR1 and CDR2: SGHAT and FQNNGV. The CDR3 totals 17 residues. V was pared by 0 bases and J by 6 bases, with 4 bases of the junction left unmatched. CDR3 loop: CASSLDLGLAGAGELFF. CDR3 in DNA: TGTGCCAGCAGCTTAGATCTTGGACTAGCGGGAGCCGGGGAGCTGTTTTTT.

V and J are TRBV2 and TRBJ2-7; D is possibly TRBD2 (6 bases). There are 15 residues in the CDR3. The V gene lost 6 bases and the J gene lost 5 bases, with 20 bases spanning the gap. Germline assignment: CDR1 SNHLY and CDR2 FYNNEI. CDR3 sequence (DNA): TGTGCCAGCAGCTCAAGGGACGGGGGAAGCCACGAGCAGTACTTC. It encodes CASSSRDGGSHEQYF.

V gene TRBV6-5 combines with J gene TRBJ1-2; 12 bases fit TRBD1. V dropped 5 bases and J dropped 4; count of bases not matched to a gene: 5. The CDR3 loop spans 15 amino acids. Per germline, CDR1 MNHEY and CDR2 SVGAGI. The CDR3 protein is CASSTRDRGPYGYTF. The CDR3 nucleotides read TGTGCCAGCAGTACCCGGGACAGGGGGCCCTATGGCTACACCTTC.

The CDR3 nucleotides read TGTGCCAGTAGCACCAGGGGGCGAGGTAACTATGGCTACACCTTC. The encoded protein is CASSTRGRGNYGYTF. The V call is TRBV19, the J call TRBJ1-2; 8 nucleotides align to TRBD1. The germline V gene has CDR1 LNHDA and CDR2 SQIVND (reference sequence). The CDR3 sequence is 15 residues long. V shed 6 bases, J shed 1 base, and the junction held 7 bases outside the gene matches.

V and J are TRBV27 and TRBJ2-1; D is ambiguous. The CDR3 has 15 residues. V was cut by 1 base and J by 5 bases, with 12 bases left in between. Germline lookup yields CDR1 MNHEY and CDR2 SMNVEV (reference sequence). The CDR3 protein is CASSLWLDNNNEQFF. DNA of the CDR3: TGTGCCAGCAGTTTATGGCTAGATAACAACAATGAGCAGTTCTTC.

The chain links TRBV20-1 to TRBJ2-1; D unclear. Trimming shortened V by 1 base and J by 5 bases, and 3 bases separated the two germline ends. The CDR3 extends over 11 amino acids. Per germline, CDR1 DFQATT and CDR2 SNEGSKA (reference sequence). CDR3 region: CSARVNNEQFF. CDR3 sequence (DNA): TGCAGTGCTAGAGTAAACAATGAGCAGTTCTTC.

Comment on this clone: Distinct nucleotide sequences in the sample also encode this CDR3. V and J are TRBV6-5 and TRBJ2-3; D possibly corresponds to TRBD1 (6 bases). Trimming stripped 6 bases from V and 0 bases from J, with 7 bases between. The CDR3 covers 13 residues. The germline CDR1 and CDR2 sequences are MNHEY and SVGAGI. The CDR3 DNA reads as TGTGCCAGCAGGGACAGAAGCACAGATACGCAGTATTTT. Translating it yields CASRDRSTDTQYF.

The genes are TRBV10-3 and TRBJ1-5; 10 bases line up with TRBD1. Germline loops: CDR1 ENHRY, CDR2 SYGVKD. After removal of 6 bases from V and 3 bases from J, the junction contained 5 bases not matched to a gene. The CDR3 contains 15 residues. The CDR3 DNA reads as TGTGCCATCAGGGCTGGGACAGGGGTCAATCAGCCCCAGCATTTT. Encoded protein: CAIRAGTGVNQPQHF.

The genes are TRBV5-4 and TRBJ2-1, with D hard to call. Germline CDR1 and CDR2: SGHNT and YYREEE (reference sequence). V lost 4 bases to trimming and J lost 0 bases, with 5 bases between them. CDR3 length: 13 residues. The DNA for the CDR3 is TGTGCCAGCAGCGCTAGCTCCTACAATGAGCAGTTCTTC. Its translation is CASSASSYNEQFF. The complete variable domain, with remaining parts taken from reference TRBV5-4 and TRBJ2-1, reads ETGVTQSPTHLIKTRGQQVTLRCSSQSGHNTVSWYQQALGQGPQFIFQYYREEENGRGNFPPRFSGLQFPNYSSELNVNALELDDSALYLCASSASSYNEQFFGPGTRLTVL.

This CDR3 reads CASSRWTGGHTEAFF. The CDR3, as DNA: TGTGCCAGCAGCCGATGGACAGGGGGCCACACTGAAGCTTTCTTT. The V call is TRBV7-9, the J call TRBJ1-1; 11 nucleotides match TRBD1. The germline CDR1 and CDR2 sequences are SEHNR and FQNEAQ (reference sequence). The length of the CDR3 is 15 residues. V lost 5 bases and J lost 3; bases outside the gene matches: 5.

The CDR3: CASSPDRGAGDTQYF. The CDR3, as DNA: TGTGCCAGCAGCCCCGATCGGGGGGCTGGAGATACGCAGTATTTT. This chain links TRBV7-9 with TRBJ2-3; the D gene is possibly TRBD2 (7 bases). V lost 5 bases to trimming and J lost 5 bases, with 17 bases between them. Germline loops: CDR1 SEHNR, CDR2 FQNEAQ (reference sequence). This CDR3 is 15 amino acids long.